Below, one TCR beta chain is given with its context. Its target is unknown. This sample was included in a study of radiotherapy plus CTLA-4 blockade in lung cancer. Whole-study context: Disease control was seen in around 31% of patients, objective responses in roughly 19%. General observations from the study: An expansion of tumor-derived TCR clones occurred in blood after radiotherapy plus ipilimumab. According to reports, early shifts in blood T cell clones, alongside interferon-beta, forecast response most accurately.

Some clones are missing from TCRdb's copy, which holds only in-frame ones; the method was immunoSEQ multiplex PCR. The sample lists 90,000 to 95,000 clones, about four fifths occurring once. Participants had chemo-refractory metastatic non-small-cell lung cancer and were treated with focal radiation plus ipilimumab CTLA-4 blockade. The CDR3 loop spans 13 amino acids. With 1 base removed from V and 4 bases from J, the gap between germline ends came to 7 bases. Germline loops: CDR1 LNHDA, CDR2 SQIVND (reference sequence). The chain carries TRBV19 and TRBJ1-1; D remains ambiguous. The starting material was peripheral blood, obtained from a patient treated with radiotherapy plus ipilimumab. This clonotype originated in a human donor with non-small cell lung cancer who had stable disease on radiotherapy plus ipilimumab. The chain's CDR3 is CASSIVSSTEAFF. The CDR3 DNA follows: TGTGCCAGTAGTATAGTAAGTAGCACTGAAGCTTTCTTT.